The present T cell receptor (beta chain) was sequenced within a study of T cells expressing NK-cell markers. Across the whole study: Among the eight sequenced donors, seven tested HCMV-seropositive and one tested seronegative. Study results and caveats: Dominant NKG2C+ clonotypes accounted for 1.0-7.0% of CD8+ T cells in about six donors. Topping the CD3+CD56-NKG2C+ fraction as well were these clonotypes, in several donors.

About this clonotype itself: Its cognate antigen is unknown.

CDR3 length equals 17 residues. The TCR beta cDNA came from 5'RACE template switching with UMIs. TCRdb derives one entry per CDR3 protein from the 5' RACE reads, leaving out DNA. Its listing shows about 460,000 distinct CDR3 sequences. V gene TRBV12-3 or TRBV12-4 combines with J gene TRBJ2-5; TCRdb lists TRBD2, though no DNA is available to test this call. The specimen was blood T cells: a sorted CD56 or NKG2C T cell subset, CD4+ or CD8+ T cells, or bulk PBMC T cells (not recorded which). This TCR derives from a woman in her 50s in good health. CDR3 loop: CASSLRRASGNQETQYF.